The T cell receptor beta chain described here comes from a study of synovial regulatory T cells in juvenile arthritis. The CDR3 is 15 amino acids. The entry carries no DNA sequence. Looked up from germline, CDR1 is MNHEY and CDR2 is SVGAGI. Study observations and caveats: iaTreg cells shared more CDR3 sequences with synovial Tregs than other blood Tregs did. Synovial Teff and blood CPL repertoires partially overlapped with iaTreg TCR repertoires, which were largely patient-private.

Profiled with immunoSEQ multiplex PCR; TCRdb holds only in-frame clones, not every one. Across 10,000 or so clones, the top ten clones capture 0.95% to 1% of the sample. A remark on this clone: Its antigen is currently unknown.

Donors were about a dozen juvenile idiopathic arthritis patients with active disease. Patients had median age about 12 years, range 2.4-22.9. The sequencing sample was made of Treg cells from blood. The subset denotes: remaining (HLA-DR-negative) circulating blood Treg cells. The chain couples TRBV6-5 to TRBJ1-5. The receptor was derived from a donor aged 2 to 35 with juvenile idiopathic arthritis. The CDR3 protein is CASSYSAVANQPQHF.